These 14 T cell receptor beta chains were sequenced from one sample in a study of tumor-infiltrating lymphocytes in primary liver carcinoma. Starting material of around 460 ng total RNA yielded TCR beta cDNA via a constant-region primer. Amplification in three nested multiplex PCR rounds with slightly modified ARM-PCR gave rise to TCR beta libraries. Amplification in the first two PCR rounds was performed using TRBV1-TRBV30 forward primers and a C-beta reverse primer for 10 cycles each. One entry per CDR3 protein, called by TCRdb with MiXCR from the multiplex PCR reads. In the table there are tens of thousands of distinct CDR3 sequences, roughly 70% of which are singletons. Each 20-30 mg portion of unsorted bulk tissue served as the source for co-extraction of RNA and DNA. The material sequenced was liver tumor tissue from sampling region 3. This sample's subset: tumor region T3, left-lateral pole. Source of these receptors: a woman aged 25 to 39 with primary liver carcinoma and hepatitis B virus infection.

The chain recombines TRBV5-6 with TRBJ2-5, with 7 bases fitting TRBD2. Germline values: CDR1 SGHDT, CDR2 YYEEEE. The CDR3 runs to 13 residues. With 7 bases clipped from V and 10 bases from J, the junction kept 13 bases outside the gene matches. The CDR3 protein is CASVETRWEGQYF. CDR3 coding DNA: TGTGCCAGCGTAGAGACTAGATGGGAGGGCCAGTACTTC.

With respect to this clonotype: The final CDR3 position lacks the conserved phenylalanine or tryptophan, pointing to a likely read error. The DNA is left out, because the CDR3 cannot be placed on it with certainty; the CDR3 is given as TCRdb lists it. The chain combines TRBV11-1 with TRBJ2-2; the table calls TRBD1, which could not be checked here. The CDR3 totals 16 residues, both ends included. Germline values: CDR1 SGHAT, CDR2 FQDESV (reference sequence). The chain's CDR3 is CAGSLVGGTNTGELFL.

Notes on this clonotype: Germline is not matched at one junction end, which may reflect a read error. The rearrangement joins TRBV5-4 to TRBJ1-4; D is perhaps TRBD1 (5 bases). Germline V gene sequence: CDR1 SGHNT, CDR2 YYREEE (reference sequence). The CDR3 contains 15 residues. CDR3 amino acids: CTSSANRGLNEKLFF. The CDR3 region has the DNA TGTACCAGCAGCGCCAACCGGGGCCTTAACGAAAAACTGTTTTTT.

Notes on this clonotype: This sequence may be a read error, since a much larger clone differs from it by one base. The chain joins TRBV9 to TRBJ2-3; TRBD2 matches 10 bases. This CDR3 contains 15 residues. From germline, CDR1 is SGDLS and CDR2 YYNGEE. With V trimmed by 6 bases and J by 1 base, 5 bases remained unmatched. The CDR3 loop is CASIGGTSGTDTQYF. In DNA, the CDR3 is TGTGCCAGCATCGGCGGGACTAGCGGCACAGATACGCAGTATTTT.

Notes on this clonotype: The junction differs from germline at one of its ends, possibly a read error. The chain links TRBV28 to TRBJ1-6; D is undetermined. Germline V gives CDR1 MDHEN, CDR2 SYDVKM. The CDR3 has 14 amino acids. CDR3 sequence: CTSSGLSGDSPFHF. CDR3 nucleotides: TGTACCAGCAGTGGACTATCCGGAGATTCACCCTTCCACTTT.

A remark on this clonotype: A junction end diverges from the germline sequence, so it may reflect a read error. V and J are TRBV6-1 and TRBJ1-2; TRBD1 matches 9 bases. Looked up from germline, CDR1 is MNHNS and CDR2 is SASEGT. This CDR3 is built from 15 residues. CDR3 residues: CTSTIAGTGRSGYTF. The DNA for the CDR3 is TGTACCAGCACAATCGCCGGGACAGGGAGGAGTGGCTACACCTTT.

V and J are TRBV11-1 and TRBJ2-7, with D possibly being TRBD1 (6 bases). The V end lost 5 bases, the J end lost 8 bases, and 22 bases lay between the germline ends. Germline assignment: CDR1 SGHAT and CDR2 FQDESV (reference sequence). The length of the CDR3 is 15 residues. The CDR3 region is CASSPRTARLRKQYF. The DNA for the CDR3 is TGTGCCAGCAGCCCTCGGACAGCAAGACTACGCAAGCAGTACTTC.

Concerning this clonotype: A read error is possible here, since a much larger clone lies one base away. The gene calls are TRBV5-1 and TRBJ1-2, with D possibly matching TRBD1 (5 bases). V gave up 3 bases and J gave up 4 bases, with 22 bases separating them. CDR1 and CDR2 (germline): SGHRS, YFSETQ. The CDR3 contains 17 residues. The DNA for the CDR3 is TGCGCCAGCAGCTCGGGGGATTCGACCCAGATATTCTATGGCTACACCTTC. This codes for CASSSGDSTQIFYGYTF.

Notes on this clonotype: A much larger clone differs by one base, so this may be a read error. The chain recombines TRBV11-1 with TRBJ2-4; 13 bases fit TRBD2. Germline CDR1 SGHAT, CDR2 FQDESV (reference sequence). The CDR3 totals 17 residues. DNA for the CDR3: TGTGCCAGCAGCTTTCCCGGGACTAGCGGGACCGAAAACGTTCAGTACTTC. Translating it yields CASSFPGTSGTENVQYF.

This clonotype was seen only once. V and J are TRBV25-1 and TRBJ1-1; tentatively, D is TRBD1 (5 bases). V shed 0 bases and J shed 14 bases, with 19 bases lying between them. This CDR3 has 14 amino acids. CDR1 and CDR2 (germline): MGHDK, SYGVNS. DNA for the CDR3: TGTGCCAGCAGTGAATATATTATGGGGCAGGGAGCCTTCTTT. This codes for CASSEYIMGQGAFF.

Points on this clonotype: This could be a read error, since a much larger clone is one nucleotide away. The rearrangement links TRBV12-3 or TRBV12-4 to TRBJ2-2, with D perhaps given as TRBD1 or TRBD2 (5 bases each). This CDR3 has 13 residues. The CDR3 nucleotides read TGTGGCAGCAGTTTAGAGATGGGTGGGGGGCTGTTTTTT. Its protein is CGSSLEMGGGLFF.

Concerning this clonotype itself: At one boundary the junction diverges from the germline segment, which might be a read error. The chain recombines TRBV6-5 with TRBJ2-7; perhaps TRBD1 as D (6 bases). The CDR3 has 15 amino acids. CDR1 is MNHEY and CDR2 is SVGAGI in the germline V gene. This CDR3 reads CAISCTPGQGYEQYF. CDR3 nucleotides: TGTGCCATCAGTTGCACCCCGGGACAAGGCTACGAGCAGTACTTC.

CDR3 nucleotide sequence: TGTGCCAGCAGCCCTCGGGATAGGGGGCGCAAGGGGTGGAGTAACACTGAAGCTTTCTTT. Its protein is CASSPRDRGRKGWSNTEAFF. The J gene is TRBJ1-1, the V gene TRBV11-2; 7 bases are a match to TRBD1. There are 20 residues in the CDR3. Germline values: CDR1 SGHAT, CDR2 FQNNGV. With 5 bases clipped from V and 2 bases from J, the junction kept 23 bases outside the gene matches.

The chain joins TRBV2 to TRBJ2-1; D is unclear. The CDR3 is 13 residues long. CDR1 is SNHLY and CDR2 is FYNNEI in the germline V gene. The V end was cut by 11 bases, the J end by 11 bases, with 22 bases between. The CDR3 protein is CAGLVSYYNKQFF. In DNA form, the CDR3 reads TGTGCCGGTCTAGTCAGCTACTATAATAAGCAGTTCTTC.